The rows below give T cell receptor beta chains drawn from one sample of a study of blood T cell repertoires in COVID-19. Profiled with immunoSEQ multiplex PCR; TCRdb holds only in-frame clones, not every one. In the table there are some 260,000 clones, 88% of which are singletons. Material for sequencing was peripheral blood. These receptors all stem from a man older than 75 with acute or convalescent COVID-19. CDR3s include the opening cysteine and the closing phenylalanine or tryptophan. Fields, in order: J gene, clone size, V gene, CDR3 length, D gene, CDR3 protein, CDR3 DNA. A D gene is named only where the DNA matches it firmly. Clone size, where shown, is once, few, many, or a class for clones that have expanded.

TRBJ1-1 . TRBV5-5 16 TRBD1 CASSLVGTGAVTEAFF TGTGCCAGCAGCTTGGTCGGGACAGGGGCGGTCACTGAAGCTTTCTTT
TRBJ2-3 . TRBV6-2/TRBV6-3 15 TRBD2 CASSYAGEFTDTQYF TGTGCCAGCAGTTACGCGGGAGAGTTCACAGATACGCAGTATTTT
TRBJ2-5 few TRBV7-2 18 TRBD2 CASSVGTSGGTYQETQYF TGTGCCAGCAGCGTGGGGACTAGCGGGGGGACGTACCAAGAGACCCAGTACTTC
TRBJ2-2 . TRBV9 18 TRBD2 CASSVAGVGLAGIGELFF TGTGCCAGCAGCGTAGCAGGTGTCGGACTAGCGGGAATCGGGGAGCTGTTTTTT
TRBJ1-6 . TRBV7-8 17 TRBD1 CASSLRDRGWVNSPLHF TGTGCCAGCAGCTTACGGGACAGAGGATGGGTCAATTCACCCCTCCACTTT
TRBJ1-6 . TRBV10-2 16 TRBD1 CASSDFAGTGDSPLHF TGCGCCAGCAGTGATTTCGCCGGGACAGGGGATTCACCCCTCCACTTT
TRBJ1-1 . TRBV28 14 TRBD1 CASSFRQGVTEAFF TGTGCCAGCAGTTTCAGACAGGGTGTCACTGAAGCTTTCTTT
TRBJ1-5 . TRBV19 16 TRBD1 CASTDRTQGGNQPQHF TGTGCCAGTACGGACAGGACCCAAGGTGGCAATCAGCCCCAGCATTTT
TRBJ1-1 . TRBV5-1 14 TRBD1 CASSQGQGYTEAFF TGCGCCAGCAGCCAGGGACAGGGGTACACTGAAGCTTTCTTT
TRBJ2-7 . TRBV9 15 TRBD2 CASSVGVGLAYEQYF TGTGCCAGCAGCGTAGGGGTCGGACTAGCCTACGAGCAGTACTTC
TRBJ1-5 . TRBV5-5 13 . CASSGESNQPQHF TGTGCCAGCAGTGGTGAGAGTAATCAGCCCCAGCATTTT